A few counts support the clone carrying this TCR beta chain. This sample is drawn from a study of human T cells and chemical hapten exposure. Stated time point: patch test 1, 2 weeks after DPC sensitization. Treatment specified: therapeutic diphenylcyclopropenone sensitization with weekly scalp DPC. TCRdb re-called the RACE reads through MiXCR, storing one row per CDR3 protein. The sample has approximately 340,000 distinct CDR3 sequences; under 8% are singletons. The CDR3 spans 11 residues. The germline gives CDR1 DFQATT, CDR2 SNEGSKA (reference sequence). V lost 5 bases and J 7 bases, leaving 8 bases between the germline ends.

The chain is built from TRBV20-1 and TRBJ1-4; D gene uncertain. The sequence was collected from a woman aged 18-29 years with alopecia areata. Some clones in this sample may be carry-over from other donors' samples. Sample: whole blood, taken in connection with sensitization to the hapten diphenylcyclopropenone (DPC). This chain's CDR3 is CSADYSEKLFF. The DNA for the CDR3 is TGCAGTGCTGATTACAGTGAAAAACTGTTTTTT.